The present T cell receptor beta chain was sequenced within a study of T-cell memory formation after mild COVID-19. Only a few counts were recorded for this clonotype. The germline V gene encodes CDR1 SGHTA and CDR2 FQGNSA. Trimming took 5 bases from V and 6 from J; bases not matched to a gene: 3. CDR3 length equals 12 residues. TCRdb passed the 5' RACE reads through MiXCR, listing each CDR3 protein once. The data contain hundreds of thousands of distinct CDR3 sequences, about 20% of them singletons. This TCR derives from an adult woman who had mild COVID-19 (a few samples of this study predate the infection). Cell type and time point are not known. The rearrangement joins TRBV7-2 to TRBJ2-5; TRBD2 aligns across 7 bases. Sequencing was carried out using PBMCs or a T cell subset sorted from them (not recorded which). CDR3 bases: TGTGCCAGCAGCCTCGGGGGGAAGACCCAGTACTTC. This sequence encodes CASSLGGKTQYF.